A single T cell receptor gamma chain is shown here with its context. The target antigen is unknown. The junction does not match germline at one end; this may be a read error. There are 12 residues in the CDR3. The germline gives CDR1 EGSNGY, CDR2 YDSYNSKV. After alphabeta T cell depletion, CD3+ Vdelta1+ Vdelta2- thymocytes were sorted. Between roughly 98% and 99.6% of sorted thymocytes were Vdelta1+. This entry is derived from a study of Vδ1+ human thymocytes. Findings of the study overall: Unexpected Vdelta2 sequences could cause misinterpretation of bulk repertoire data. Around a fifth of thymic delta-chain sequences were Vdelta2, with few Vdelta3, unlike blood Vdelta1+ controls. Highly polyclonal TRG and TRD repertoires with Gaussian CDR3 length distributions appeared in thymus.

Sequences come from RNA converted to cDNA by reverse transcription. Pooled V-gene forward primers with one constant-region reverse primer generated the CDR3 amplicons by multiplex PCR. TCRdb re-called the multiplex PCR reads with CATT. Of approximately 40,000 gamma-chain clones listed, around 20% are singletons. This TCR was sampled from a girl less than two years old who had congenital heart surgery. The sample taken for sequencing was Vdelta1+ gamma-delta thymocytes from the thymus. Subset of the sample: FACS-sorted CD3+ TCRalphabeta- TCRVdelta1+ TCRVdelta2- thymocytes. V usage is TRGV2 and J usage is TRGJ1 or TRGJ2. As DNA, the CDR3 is TGCGCCACCCAGACGGGGAAGTATAAGAAACTCTTT. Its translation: CATQTGKYKKLF.